The rows below give T cell receptor beta chains drawn from one sample of a study of cytomegalovirus exposure and HLA in healthy donors. Only in-frame clones appear in the TCRdb table, and some are missing; sequencing was by immunoSEQ multiplex PCR. The sample lists 210,000 or so clones, over 65% occurring once. Sequenced input: PBMCs. These receptors were collected from a man aged 18 to 30 in good health and CMV-seronegative. Each CDR3 is given with its conserved first and last residue. D genes are given only for firm matches. Clone size, where shown, is once, few, many, or a class for clones that have expanded.

v_gene	d_gene	abundance	j_gene	CDR3nt	CDR3aa
TRBV5-1	-	-	TRBJ2-3	TGCGCCAGCAGCCCCGGAGGAAAGCGGCCCTACGAAAGCACAGATACGCAGTATTTT	CASSPGGKRPYESTDTQYF
TRBV18	TRBD2	-	TRBJ2-7	TGTGCCAGCTCACCAGGGGAGGGCCGGAGGGAGCAGTACTTC	CASSPGEGRREQYF
TRBV27	TRBD1	few	TRBJ1-1	TGTGCCAGCAGTTTGGGACAGGGGTTTACCACTGAAGCTTTCTTT	CASSLGQGFTTEAFF
TRBV18	-	-	TRBJ2-6	TGTGCCAGCTCACCGGAGGGCCGAAGCTCTGGGGCCAACGTCCTGACTTTC	CASSPEGRSSGANVLTF
TRBV6-1	TRBD1	-	TRBJ1-2	TGTGCCAGCAGTGAATTCGGGACAGGGGTACCTGGCTACACCTTC	CASSEFGTGVPGYTF
TRBV9	TRBD2	-	TRBJ2-7	TGTGCCAGCAGCCCTGACGCCGGGGCGGGAGCGTACGAGCAGTACTTC	CASSPDAGAGAYEQYF
TRBV27	TRBD1	-	TRBJ2-7	TGTGCCAGCAGTCGGGGACAGGGGACCTACGAGCAGTACTTC	CASSRGQGTYEQYF
TRBV29-1	-	-	TRBJ1-1	TGCAGCGCTTGTTGGAGGGTTGGAAACACTGAAGCTTTCTTT	CSACWRVGNTEAFF
TRBV9	-	once	TRBJ1-2	TGTGCCAGCAGCGTAGCTGGGACACCCGCCTATGGCTACACCTTC	CASSVAGTPAYGYTF
TRBV9	-	-	TRBJ2-1	TGTGCCAGCAGCTCACAGTTTTACTCCTACAATGAGCAGTTCTTC	CASSSQFYSYNEQFF
TRBV2	-	-	TRBJ2-1	TGTGCCAGCAGTGAAGACTTGAGCTCCTACAATGAGCAGTTCTTC	CASSEDLSSYNEQFF
TRBV2	TRBD1	-	TRBJ2-7	TGTGCCAGCAAAAGACAGGGGAGTATCTACGAGCAGTACTTC	CASKRQGSIYEQYF
TRBV11-3	-	-	TRBJ2-7	TGTGCCAGCTCCTCTCAGGACTCCTACGAGCAGTACTTC	CASSSQDSYEQYF
TRBV27	TRBD1	once	TRBJ2-7	TGTGCCAGCAGTTACGGACAGGGGGGCTACGAGCAGTACTTC	CASSYGQGGYEQYF
TRBV19	-	-	TRBJ1-1	TGTGCCAGTAGTACCGGGAGGGTTGGCACTGAAGCTTTCTTT	CASSTGRVGTEAFF
TRBV6-4	-	-	TRBJ1-2	TGTGCCAGCTTCCCGTCAGGGGCCGTGTCTAACTATGGCTACACCTTC	CASFPSGAVSNYGYTF
TRBV9	-	once	TRBJ2-7	TGTGCCAGCAGCGTAACGGGGCGGGATAGGGGCGAGCAGTACTTC	CASSVTGRDRGEQYF
TRBV7-9	TRBD1	-	TRBJ2-1	TGTGCCAGCAGCTCCCGGGACAGGGGTTACAATGAGCAGTTCTTC	CASSSRDRGYNEQFF
TRBV5-5	-	-	TRBJ2-7	TGTGCCAGCAGCTCGGGCAGGGCCTACGAGCAGTACTTC	CASSSGRAYEQYF
TRBV7-8	TRBD2	few	TRBJ2-7	TGTGCCAGCAGCTATTATAGCGGGAGCTCCTACGAGCAGTACTTC	CASSYYSGSSYEQYF
TRBV7-9	-	-	TRBJ1-1	TGTGCCAGCAGCCCCCACAGATTTCGGTCCTCCGAAGCTTTCTTT	CASSPHRFRSSEAFF
TRBV2	TRBD1	-	TRBJ1-1	TGTGCCAGCAGCACGACAGGGACAAGGACTGAAGCTTTCTTT	CASSTTGTRTEAFF
TRBV28	-	-	TRBJ2-7	TGTGCCAGCAGTTTAACCTGGTTCGGGGAGGCGCAGTACTTC	CASSLTWFGEAQYF
TRBV7-9	-	-	TRBJ2-3	TGTGCCAGCAGCTCCACCGCAGGTCCCACTACAGATACGCAGTATTTT	CASSSTAGPTTDTQYF
TRBV5-1	TRBD2	-	TRBJ2-1	TGCGCCAGCAGCTTGCTACTAGCGAGGCCCTCCTACAATGAGCAGTTCTTC	CASSLLLARPSYNEQFF
TRBV29-1	TRBD2	-	TRBJ2-7	TGCAGCGTCGAACTAGCGGGAGGGCCGTACGAGCAGTACTTC	CSVELAGGPYEQYF
TRBV7-9	-	-	TRBJ1-1	TGTGCCAGCAGCTTAGGGGTCGGGGACACTGAAGCTTTCTTT	CASSLGVGDTEAFF
TRBV6-5	-	-	TRBJ2-7	TGTGCCAGCAGTTACCTCCCCGGGTCCTACGAGCAGTACTTC	CASSYLPGSYEQYF
TRBV29-1	TRBD1	-	TRBJ1-2	TGCAGCGTTTTCACCGGGACAGGGTACGACTATGGCTACACCTTC	CSVFTGTGYDYGYTF
TRBV5-8	-	few	TRBJ2-3	TGTGCCAGCAGCATCGGGGCAGATACGCAGTATTTT	CASSIGADTQYF
TRBV4-1	-	few	TRBJ2-1	TGCGCCAGCAGCCAATCCGCCCAAGGACAGAGGTATGAGCAGTTCTTC	CASSQSAQGQRYEQFF
TRBV5-1	TRBD2	-	TRBJ2-1	TGCGCCAGCAGCTTGTTGGCTAGCGGGAATAGGGAGCAGTTCTTC	CASSLLASGNREQFF
TRBV30	-	-	TRBJ2-1	TGTGCCTGGTGGGACTTAGACAATGAGCAGTTCTTC	CAWWDLDNEQFF
TRBV27	-	few	TRBJ1-3	TGTGCCAGCAGTTTATCGTGGAGCTCTGGAAACACCATATATTTT	CASSLSWSSGNTIYF
TRBV7-8	-	few	TRBJ2-4	TGTGCCAGCAGCTTAGTTCCAGGGGCGACAGGCATTAAAGCCAAAAACATTCAGTACTTC	CASSLVPGATGIKAKNIQYF
TRBV9	-	-	TRBJ1-3	TGTGCCAGCGGTTCAGGGAATATCGGAAACACCATATATTTT	CASGSGNIGNTIYF
TRBV5-3	-	few	TRBJ2-1	TGTGCCAGAACCCATGTGCCAACTAGGGTGGACAATGAGCAGTTCTTC	CARTHVPTRVDNEQFF
TRBV5-1	-	-	TRBJ1-1	TGCGCCAGCAGCAGAAATATTAGGGGCACTGAAGCTTTCTTT	CASSRNIRGTEAFF
TRBV11-2	TRBD2	-	TRBJ2-2	TGTGCCAGCAGCCGGGGACTAGCGGGGAAAAACACCGGGGAGCTGTTTTTT	CASSRGLAGKNTGELFF
TRBV7-2	TRBD2	-	TRBJ2-5	TGTGCCAGCAGCTTAGAGCCCCCGGGACTAGCGGGAGGAGAGACCCAGTACTTC	CASSLEPPGLAGGETQYF
TRBV6-5	-	-	TRBJ2-5	TGTGCCAGCAGTGCCTACGGGACAATACAAGAGACCCAGTACTTC	CASSAYGTIQETQYF
TRBV5-1	TRBD2	-	TRBJ2-1	TGCGCCAGCAGCTTGTCTAGCGGGAGGGCCAATGAGCAGTTCTTC	CASSLSSGRANEQFF
TRBV18	TRBD1	-	TRBJ2-2	TGTGCCAGCTACACCGGGACAGTGAACACCGGGGAGCTGTTTTTT	CASYTGTVNTGELFF
TRBV6-5	TRBD1	-	TRBJ2-5	TGTGCCAGCAGTTTCCAACAGGGGTCGGAGACCCAGTACTTC	CASSFQQGSETQYF
TRBV2	TRBD1	-	TRBJ2-1	TGTGCCAGCAGAGACAGGGATCTAAATGAGCAGTTCTTC	CASRDRDLNEQFF
TRBV2	-	-	TRBJ2-3	TGTGCCAGCAATGCGGGATCAAGCACAGATACGCAGTATTTT	CASNAGSSTDTQYF
TRBV10-2	-	-	TRBJ1-1	TGCGCCAGCAGTAAGAGCTTGAACACTGAAGCTTTCTTT	CASSKSLNTEAFF
TRBV28	-	-	TRBJ1-1	TGTGCCAGCAGTTTAGGGCGAGCAACTGAAGCTTTCTTT	CASSLGRATEAFF
TRBV21-1	-	-	TRBJ2-1	TGTGCCAGCAGCCCAGCGGAGCTAGCGGGGAGAGAGCAGTTCTTC	CASSPAELAGREQFF
TRBV7-9	-	few	TRBJ2-5	TGTGCCAGCAGCCCCCCTTGGCAGGTCCTGGAAGAGACCCAGTACTTC	CASSPPWQVLEETQYF
TRBV7-9	-	-	TRBJ2-7	TGTGCCAGCAGCCTCCGAGGACTGACCTACGAGCAGTACTTC	CASSLRGLTYEQYF
TRBV30	-	-	TRBJ2-7	TGTGCCTGGAGTGCCGGAGACGGTTACGAGCAGTACTTC	CAWSAGDGYEQYF
TRBV28	-	-	TRBJ2-7	TGTGCCAGCAGTTTTTCAGTTGGCCGAGGTTCCTACGAGCAGTACTTC	CASSFSVGRGSYEQYF
TRBV15	-	few	TRBJ2-7	TGTGCCACCAGCAGAGATCCGACAGGATCCTACGAGCAGTACTTC	CATSRDPTGSYEQYF
TRBV29-1	-	-	TRBJ2-7	TGCAGCGTGAAGACAGACTCCTACGAGCAGTACTTC	CSVKTDSYEQYF
TRBV21-1	-	-	TRBJ2-7	TGTGCCAGCATCTTTGAAGGACAGGGGGCGGGTGAGCAGTACTTC	CASIFEGQGAGEQYF
TRBV19	TRBD1	-	TRBJ2-1	TGTGCCAGTAGGACAGGGGGCTCCTACAATGAGCAGTTCTTC	CASRTGGSYNEQFF